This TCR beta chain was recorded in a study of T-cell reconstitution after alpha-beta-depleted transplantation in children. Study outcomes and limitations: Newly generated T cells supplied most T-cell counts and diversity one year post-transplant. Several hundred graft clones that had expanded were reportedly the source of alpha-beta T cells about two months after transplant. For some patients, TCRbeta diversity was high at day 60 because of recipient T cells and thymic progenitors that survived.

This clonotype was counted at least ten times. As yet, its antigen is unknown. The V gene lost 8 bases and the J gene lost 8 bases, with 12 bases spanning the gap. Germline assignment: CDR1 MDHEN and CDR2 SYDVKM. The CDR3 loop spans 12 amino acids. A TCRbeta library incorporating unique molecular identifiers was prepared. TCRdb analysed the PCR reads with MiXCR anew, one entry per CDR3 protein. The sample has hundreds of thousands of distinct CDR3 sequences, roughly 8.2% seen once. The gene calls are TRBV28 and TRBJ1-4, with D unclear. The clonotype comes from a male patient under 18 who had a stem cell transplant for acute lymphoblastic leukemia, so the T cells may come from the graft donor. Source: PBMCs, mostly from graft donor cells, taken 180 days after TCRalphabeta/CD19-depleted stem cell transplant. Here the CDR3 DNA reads TGTGCCAGCGCCACGGCGGTGGAAAAACTGTTTTTT. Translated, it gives CASATAVEKLFF.